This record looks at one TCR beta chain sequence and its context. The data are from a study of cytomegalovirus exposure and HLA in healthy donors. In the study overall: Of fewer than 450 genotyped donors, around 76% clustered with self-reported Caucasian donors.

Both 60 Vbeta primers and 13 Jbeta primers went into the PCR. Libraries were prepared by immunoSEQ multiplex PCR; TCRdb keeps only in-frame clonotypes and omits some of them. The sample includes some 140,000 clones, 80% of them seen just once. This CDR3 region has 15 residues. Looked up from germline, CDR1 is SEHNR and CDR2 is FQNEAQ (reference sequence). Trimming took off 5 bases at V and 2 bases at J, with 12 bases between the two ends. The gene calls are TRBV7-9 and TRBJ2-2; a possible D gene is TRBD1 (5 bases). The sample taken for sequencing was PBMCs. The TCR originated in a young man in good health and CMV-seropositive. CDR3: CASSLTGRNTGELFF. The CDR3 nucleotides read TGTGCCAGCAGCCTAACAGGACGTAACACCGGGGAGCTGTTTTTT.